Following are 26 T cell receptor beta chains from one sample sequenced in a study of regulatory T cells in long-lasting Graves disease. Investigators prepared the TCR beta libraries by applying iRepertoire HTBI primers and Arm-PCR of CDR3 regions. From the multiplex PCR reads, TCRdb called clonotypes with MiXCR, one entry per CDR3 protein. The sample lists about 420,000 distinct CDR3 sequences; 23% were seen once. Time point indicated: persistent/refractory GD, antithyroid drugs over 5 years with positive TRAb. Generation of the TCR library employed RNA extracted from PBMCs. Sequenced material: peripheral blood mononuclear cells (PBMCs), taken when the disease was refractory, from a patient treated with antithyroid drugs. Every receptor here comes from a female donor with Graves disease.

This clonotype was seen repeatedly, ten times or more. The rearrangement uses TRBV2 and TRBJ1-1; the D gene is possibly TRBD1 (6 bases). The CDR3 is 13 residues long. V was pared by 6 bases and J by 1 base, with 9 bases between. Germline loops: CDR1 SNHLY, CDR2 FYNNEI. The CDR3 DNA is TGTGCCAGCAGCCGAGGGGGGAACACTGAAGCTTTCTTT. This translates into CASSRGGNTEAFF.

This clonotype has just a few counts. This rearrangement joins TRBV5-1 to TRBJ2-1; D is uncertain. Germline V CDR1 and CDR2: SGHRS, YFSETQ. V gave up 0 bases and J gave up 6 bases, with 7 bases separating them. The CDR3 contains 13 residues. CDR3 region: CASSLVDANEQFF. The DNA for the CDR3 is TGCGCCAGCAGCTTGGTAGATGCCAATGAGCAGTTCTTC.

This clonotype was observed many times. The chain links TRBV29-1 to TRBJ2-5, with TRBD1 as a possible D gene (5 bases). Trimming stripped 8 bases from V and 2 bases from J, with 18 bases between. This CDR3 spans 14 amino acids. Germline CDR1 is SQVTM and CDR2 is ANQGSEA. CDR3 sequence: CSKTDKQDQETQYF. CDR3 DNA: TGCAGCAAGACGGACAAGCAGGATCAAGAGACCCAGTACTTC.

This clonotype appeared many times. This chain connects TRBV7-2 to TRBJ1-4, with 8 positions matching TRBD1. The CDR3 runs to 14 residues. The junction had 10 bases not matched to a gene; V was cut back by 5 bases and J by 11 bases. From germline, CDR1 is SGHTA and CDR2 FQGNSA. CDR3 DNA: TGTGCCAGCAGCGAGACAGGGGAGAGGCGGAAACTGTTTTTT. It yields the protein CASSETGERRKLFF.

Written as DNA, the CDR3 is TGTGCCAGCAGCTTAGCGGAGGGTTCACAATCCGAGCAGTACTTC. The encoded protein is CASSLAEGSQSEQYF. V gene TRBV7-9 combines with J gene TRBJ2-7; possible D gene TRBD2, 6 bases. CDR1 SEHNR and CDR2 FQNEAQ come from the germline V gene (reference sequence). The CDR3 is 15 amino acids. Trimming stripped 0 bases from V and 6 bases from J, with 15 bases between.

A few counts support this clonotype. The chain recombines TRBV5-1 with TRBJ2-2; 7 positions match TRBD2. The germline CDR1 and CDR2 sequences are SGHRS and YFSETQ. Germline trimming cut 4 bases from V and 4 bases from J; bases unmatched to any gene: 7. This CDR3 has 15 amino acids. The CDR3, as DNA: TGCGCCAGCAGCCTAAGAGCTAGCGGCACCGGGGAGCTGTTTTTT. Protein product: CASSLRASGTGELFF.

Regarding this clonotype: At one end, the junction sequence differs from germline, possibly due to a read error. The chain combines TRBV11-1 with TRBJ1-1; D gene ambiguous. The V gene's germline CDR1 is SGHAT and CDR2 FQDESV (reference sequence). The CDR3 has 13 residues. The CDR3 here is CAGSFGGNTEAFF. Written as DNA, the CDR3 is TGTGCCGGCAGCTTCGGCGGGAACACTGAAGCTTTCTTT.

The chain links TRBV20-1 to TRBJ2-1; TRBD1 or TRBD2 may be the D gene (5 bases each). This CDR3 region has 13 residues. Germline-derived CDR1 and CDR2 are DFQATT and SNEGSKA (reference sequence). V was clipped by 6 bases and J by 10 bases, with 19 bases between them. CDR3 in amino acids: CSATRGPRGEQFF. The DNA for the CDR3 is TGCAGTGCGACGAGGGGCCCCCGAGGCGAGCAGTTCTTC.

The V call is TRBV2, the J call TRBJ2-1, with unresolved D. Per the germline V gene, CDR1 is SNHLY and CDR2 is FYNNEI. Trimming removed 3 bases at V and 9 bases at J, with 6 bases between. There are 11 residues in the CDR3. The CDR3, as DNA: TGTGCCAGCAGTGATGGGGTTGAGCAGTTCTTC. Amino acid sequence: CASSDGVEQFF.

The rearrangement joins TRBV29-1 to TRBJ1-1; D possibly corresponds to TRBD1 (6 bases). Trimming took off 6 bases at V and 5 bases at J, with 16 bases between the two ends. CDR3 size: 13 residues. CDR1 is SQVTM, CDR2 ANQGSEA, per germline. The chain's CDR3 is CSVADRLETEAFF. The DNA of the CDR3 is TGCAGCGTAGCTGACAGGCTCGAAACTGAAGCTTTCTTT. The full variable domain, its missing parts supplied by reference TRBV29-1 and TRBJ1-1, is SAVISQKPSRDICQRGTSLTIQCQVDSQVTMMFWYRQQPGQSLTLIATANQGSEATYESGFVIDKFPISRPNLTFSTLTVSNMSPEDSSIYLCSVADRLETEAFFGQGTRLTVV.

This clonotype appeared a few times. The chain employs TRBV6-5 and TRBJ2-7, with TRBD2 as a possible D gene (6 bases). V was shortened by 2 bases and J by 3 bases, with 11 bases between the two germline ends. The CDR3 extends over 14 amino acids. CDR1 and CDR2 from the germline V gene are MNHEY and SVGAGI. CDR3 protein: CASSYRGTFYEQYF. CDR3 nucleotides: TGTGCCAGCAGTTACCGCGGGACGTTCTACGAGCAGTACTTC.

This clonotype was seen at least ten times. The CDR3 spells CASSSSGTSRSYEQYF. CDR3 in DNA: TGTGCCAGCAGCAGTAGCGGGACGTCCCGTTCCTACGAGCAGTACTTC. The V and J genes are TRBV28 and TRBJ2-7, with 8 bases matching TRBD2. The trim removed 6 bases at V and 1 base at J, leaving 11 bases unmatched. Germline V CDR1 and CDR2: MDHEN, SYDVKM. The CDR3 sequence is 16 residues long.

As concerns this clonotype: It may be a read error: a sequence one base away is much more abundant. Given the absence of the conserved phenylalanine or tryptophan at the CDR3 end, a read error is likely. J is TRBJ2-7 and V is TRBV12-5; unclear D gene. CDR3 length: 13 amino acids. Germline CDR1 and CDR2: LGHNT and FRNRAP. V gave up 0 bases and J gave up 5 bases, with 8 bases separating them. The CDR3 here is CASGLVARDEQYL. The CDR3 DNA reads TGTGCTAGTGGTTTGGTAGCTAGGGACGAGCAGTACCTC.

About this clonotype itself: One junction end disagrees with the germline gene, perhaps due to a read error. J is TRBJ2-5 and V is TRBV7-2; 7 bases are shared with TRBD2. CDR3 length: 19 amino acids. Germline CDR1 and CDR2: SGHTA and FQGNSA. In nucleotides, the CDR3 is TGCGCCAGCAGCCCCTTGGGGGTCCGGACTAGGGGCCCCAAAGAGACCCAGTACTTC. This gives the protein CASSPLGVRTRGPKETQYF. Full variable domain (rest looked up from reference TRBV7-2 and TRBJ2-5): GAGVSQSPSNKVTEKGKDVELRCDPISGHTALYWYRQSLGQGLEFLIYFQGNSAPDKSGLPSDRFSAERTGGSVSTLTIQRTQQEDSAVYLCASSPLGVRTRGPKETQYFGPGTRLLVL.

CDR3 in amino acids: CATSRAREAETQYF. DNA of the CDR3: TGTGCCACCAGCAGAGCGCGGGAGGCGGAGACCCAGTACTTC. V gene TRBV15 combines with J gene TRBJ2-5; TRBD2 matches 8 bases. This CDR3 is 14 amino acids long. Trimming removed 1 base from V and 5 bases from J; junction bases left unmatched: 3. CDR1 LNHNV and CDR2 YYDKDF come from the germline V gene (reference sequence). The full variable domain, with the rest looked up from reference TRBV15 and TRBJ2-5, is DAMVIQNPRYQVTQFGKPVTLSCSQTLNHNVMYWYQQKSSQAPKLLFHYYDKDFNNEADTPDNFQSRRPNTSFCFLDIRSPGLGDTAMYLCATSRAREAETQYFGPGTRLLVL.

There are many counts of this clonotype. This sequence joins TRBV7-9 and TRBJ2-1; 10 nucleotides agree with TRBD1. This CDR3 is built from 14 residues. Germline V CDR1 and CDR2: SEHNR, FQNEAQ (reference sequence). The ends lost 5 bases at V and 8 bases at J; junction bases unmatched: 6. The CDR3 sequence is CASSVGQGGDEQFF. As DNA, the CDR3 is TGTGCCAGCAGCGTTGGACAGGGGGGCGATGAGCAGTTCTTC.

J is TRBJ1-6 and V is TRBV6-5; D unresolved. Trimming took off 3 bases at V and 4 bases at J, with 7 bases between the two ends. This CDR3 region has 14 residues. CDR1 and CDR2 (germline): MNHEY, SVGAGI. The DNA of the CDR3 is TGTGCCAGCAGTTATAGTTCTTATAATTCACCCCTCCACTTT. Amino acid sequence: CASSYSSYNSPLHF.

In this sample, this clonotype turned up a few times. This chain joins TRBV18 and TRBJ2-7, with a possible D match to TRBD1 (6 bases). V dropped 6 bases and J dropped 2 bases, with 14 bases sitting between them. CDR3 length: 14 residues. Germline V CDR1 and CDR2: KGHSH, LQKENI. The DNA for the CDR3 is TGTGCCAGCTCGCCTATGGGGGCCACCTACGAGCAGTACTTC. Translation: CASSPMGATYEQYF.

This clonotype was found many times. V usage is TRBV6-1 and J usage is TRBJ2-7; TRBD2 aligns across 11 bases. The CDR3 is 15 residues long. V lost 6 bases and J lost 2; bases outside the gene matches: 6. CDR1 is MNHNS, CDR2 SASEGT, per germline. The CDR3 DNA sequence: TGTGCCAGCAGGTGGGGACTAGCGGCCACCTACGAGCAGTACTTC. This encodes CASRWGLAATYEQYF.

This clonotype was counted ten times or more. CDR3 sequence: CAWRRDRGNIQYF. CDR3 in DNA: TGTGCCTGGAGGAGGGACAGGGGAAACATTCAGTACTTC. The V and J genes are TRBV30 and TRBJ2-4; TRBD1 agrees at 10 bases. Germline CDR1 GTSNPN, CDR2 SVGIG (reference sequence). The CDR3 extends over 13 amino acids. J lost 6 bases, V lost 3 bases, and 2 bases had no gene match.

As to this clonotype: A much larger clone lies a single base off, so this may be a read error. This chain links TRBV7-2 with TRBJ1-4; D is ambiguous. Germline V gene data show CDR1 as SGHTA and CDR2 as FQGNSA. This CDR3 is 15 amino acids long. Written as DNA, the CDR3 is TGTGCCAGCAGCTCGAACCTAGGACGTTCTATGGTACTGTCTTTT. Translating it yields CASSSNLGRSMVLSF.

This clonotype showed up many times. This sequence joins TRBV10-3 and TRBJ2-7; 14 nucleotides line up with TRBD2. Germline CDR1 reads ENHRY; CDR2 reads SYGVKD. The CDR3 covers 15 residues. Unmatched junction bases numbered 4, after V lost 6 bases and J lost 3 bases. The CDR3 DNA reads as TGTGCCATCAGCGGGACTAGCGGGAGTTACTACGAGCAGTACTTC. Encoded protein: CAISGTSGSYYEQYF.

Ten or more counts support this clonotype. This chain uses TRBV18 with TRBJ2-4, with 8 positions matching TRBD1. In germline, CDR1 is KGHSH, CDR2 LQKENI. V lost 3 bases and J lost 8; bases outside the gene matches: 6. This CDR3 spans 14 amino acids. For the CDR3, the DNA is TGTGCCAGCTCACCCGGCAGGGGGCTTGACATTCAGTACTTC. This translates into CASSPGRGLDIQYF.

About this clonotype: A read error may produce the germline difference seen at one junction end. The chain is built from TRBV5-1 and TRBJ2-6; tentatively, D is TRBD1 or TRBD2 (5 bases each). The germline V gene encodes CDR1 SGHRS and CDR2 YFSETQ. There are 17 residues in the CDR3. The CDR3 coding sequence is TGCGCCAGCAGCTTGGATGTCTCAGGGTCCGGGGCCGACGTCCTGACTTTC. Residues: CASSLDVSGSGADVLTF.

CDR3 sequence: CSARVVDLIEQYF. Here the CDR3 DNA reads TGCAGTGCTAGAGTAGTCGACTTGATCGAGCAGTACTTC. J is TRBJ2-7 and V is TRBV20-1; no definite D call. CDR1 and CDR2 (germline): DFQATT, SNEGSKA (reference sequence). This CDR3 contains 13 residues. Trimming took 1 base from V and 6 from J, leaving 13 bases between them.

This clonotype was detected ten times or more. V gene TRBV13 combines with J gene TRBJ2-7; 7 bases fit TRBD2. Germline assignment: CDR1 PRHDT and CDR2 FYEKMQ (reference sequence). Trimming at V came to 7 bases and at J to 2 bases, leaving 8 bases not matched to a gene. The CDR3 has 14 residues. CDR3 residues: CASTFSGSPYEQYF. As DNA, the CDR3 is TGTGCCAGCACCTTTAGCGGGTCACCCTACGAGCAGTACTTC.